The 23 T cell receptor beta chains in this list originate from one sample, sequenced in a study of technical replicates of blood from a handful of donors. This table comes from immunoSEQ multiplex PCR, and its TCRdb copy is limited to in-frame clones, with some not included. Of roughly 92,000 clones in the sample, approximately 95% are singletons; the top ten hold roughly 0.34%. The sequenced sample consisted of T cells isolated from PBMCs. The source is a human donor in good health.

The J gene is TRBJ1-5, the V gene TRBV5-4, with D possibly TRBD1 on 6 matching bases. Germline lookup yields CDR1 SGHNT and CDR2 YYREEE (reference sequence). The V end lost 4 bases, the J end lost 0 bases, and 14 bases lay between the germline ends. The CDR3 spans 16 residues. This chain's CDR3 is CASSAQQGYSNQPQHF. DNA of the CDR3: TGTGCCAGCAGCGCACAACAGGGTTATAGCAATCAGCCCCAGCATTTT.

The rearrangement uses TRBV5-1 and TRBJ1-1; the match to TRBD1 covers 8 bases. V was pared by 0 bases and J by 0 bases, with 10 bases of the junction left unmatched. CDR3 length: 18 residues. CDR1 SGHRS and CDR2 YFSETQ come from the germline V gene. CDR3 region: CASSLAGNQGAVNTEAFF. The DNA for the CDR3 is TGCGCCAGCAGCTTGGCGGGGAACCAGGGGGCCGTGAACACTGAAGCTTTCTTT.

This rearrangement joins TRBV15 to TRBJ2-1, with 7 bases aligning to TRBD2. Germline trimming cut 3 bases from V and 9 bases from J; bases unmatched to any gene: 11. The CDR3 spans 15 residues. The V gene's germline CDR1 is LNHNV and CDR2 YYDKDF (reference sequence). The CDR3 protein is CATSRRGGSLGEQFF. CDR3 nucleotides: TGTGCCACCAGCAGGAGGGGCGGGAGTCTAGGTGAGCAGTTCTTC.

The rearrangement links TRBV19 to TRBJ1-3; 9 bases are a match to TRBD1. This CDR3 comprises 14 residues. The J segment lost 7 bases and the V segment lost 8 bases, leaving 9 bases of the junction unmatched. Germline CDR1 reads LNHDA; CDR2 reads SQIVND (reference sequence). This chain's CDR3 is CASEKPTGGNTIYF. DNA of the CDR3: TGTGCCAGTGAAAAGCCGACAGGGGGTAACACCATATATTTT.

The chain carries TRBV7-9 and TRBJ1-2, with D perhaps TRBD1 (5 bases). This CDR3 contains 14 residues. The V end was cut by 1 base, the J end by 4 bases, with 10 bases between. Germline V lookup: CDR1 SEHNR, CDR2 FQNEAQ (reference sequence). The CDR3 spells CASSLETDPYGYTF. DNA for the CDR3: TGTGCCAGCAGCTTAGAGACAGATCCCTATGGCTACACCTTC.

The chain employs TRBV2 and TRBJ2-5, with 8 nucleotides matching TRBD1. The trim removed 11 bases at V and 4 bases at J, leaving 6 bases unmatched. This CDR3 is 12 amino acids long. CDR1 SNHLY and CDR2 FYNNEI come from the germline V gene. CDR3 region: CAGTGGSETQYF. In nucleotides, the CDR3 is TGTGCCGGTACAGGGGGATCAGAGACCCAGTACTTC.

The genes are TRBV27 and TRBJ1-5; TRBD1 matches 11 bases. CDR1 and CDR2 (germline): MNHEY, SMNVEV (reference sequence). The CDR3 runs to 15 residues. The junction had 7 bases not matched to a gene; V was cut back by 5 bases and J by 7 bases. The CDR3: CASSPGTGGQQPQHF. The CDR3 DNA follows: TGTGCCAGCAGTCCGGGGACAGGGGGTCAACAGCCCCAGCATTTT.

The chain carries TRBV2 and TRBJ2-7, with D possibly matching TRBD1 (6 bases). V lost 5 bases, J lost 5 bases, and 10 bases lay in between. Germline V gives CDR1 SNHLY, CDR2 FYNNEI. The CDR3 has 12 residues. CDR3 sequence: CASSTTGNEQYF. CDR3 DNA sequence: TGTGCCAGCAGTACTACAGGGAACGAGCAGTACTTC.

The chain joins TRBV5-1 to TRBJ2-6, with a tentative D call TRBD1 (5 bases). The CDR3 runs 16 residues. The V end lost 0 bases, the J end lost 1 base, and 8 bases lay between the germline ends. Germline CDR1 and CDR2: SGHRS and YFSETQ. For the CDR3, the DNA is TGCGCCAGCAGCTTGGGGCCAGGGTCTGGGGCCAACGTCCTGACTTTC. Encoded protein: CASSLGPGSGANVLTF.

This chain uses TRBV5-4 with TRBJ1-2, with a weak D call TRBD1 (5 bases). The V end was cut by 1 base, the J end by 5 bases, with 12 bases between. Germline CDR1 is SGHNT and CDR2 is YYREEE (reference sequence). This CDR3 spans 14 amino acids. The DNA of the CDR3 is TGTGCCAGCAGCTTGAGCAGGGAGGCGTATGGCTACACCTTC. Encoded protein: CASSLSREAYGYTF.

This chain links TRBV18 with TRBJ2-3, with 8 bases aligning to TRBD2. The germline V gene encodes CDR1 KGHSH and CDR2 LQKENI. CDR3 size: 14 residues. J was trimmed by 5 bases and V by 8 bases; bases with no gene match: 9. The CDR3 sequence: CASPGLDYKDTQYF. In DNA form, the CDR3 reads TGTGCCAGCCCGGGACTAGATTATAAAGATACGCAGTATTTT.

V gene TRBV9 combines with J gene TRBJ2-7; possibly TRBD1 for D (5 bases). CDR1 SGDLS and CDR2 YYNGEE come from the germline V gene. V was clipped by 3 bases and J by 3 bases, with 13 bases between them. CDR3 size: 14 residues. CDR3 DNA sequence: TGTGCCAGCAGCGCACAGGTTGGAAACTACGAGCAGTACTTC. It specifies CASSAQVGNYEQYF. Complete variable domain (other parts from reference TRBV9 and TRBJ2-7): DSGVTQTPKHLITATGQRVTLRCSPRSGDLSVYWYQQSLDQGLQFLIQYYNGEERAKGNILERFSAQQFPDLHSELNLSSLELGDSALYFCASSAQVGNYEQYFGPGTRLTVT.

Concerning this clone: One end of the junction varies from germline; a read error may be responsible. The CDR3 region has the DNA TGTGCCAGCAGCGCCGGGACTAGCGGGAGTATGGACTTC. It is translated as CASSAGTSGSMDF. The rearrangement links TRBV9 to TRBJ2-7; 14 nucleotides line up with TRBD2. This CDR3 is built from 13 residues. CDR1 and CDR2 from the germline V gene are SGDLS and YYNGEE.

A single count supports this clone. The chain recombines TRBV29-1 with TRBJ1-4, with TRBD1 as a possible D gene (5 bases). V lost 6 bases, J lost 8 bases, and 16 bases lay in between. The germline V gene encodes CDR1 SQVTM and CDR2 ANQGSEA. This CDR3 contains 13 residues. CDR3 amino acids: CSVAGTDSEKLFF. The CDR3 region has the DNA TGCAGCGTGGCCGGGACTGATAGCGAAAAACTGTTTTTT.

On this clone: Other DNA variants within this sample encode the same CDR3. The rearrangement uses TRBV6-5 and TRBJ2-1; D not certain. The CDR3 consists of 11 residues. V dropped 6 bases and J dropped 7 bases, with 7 bases sitting between them. The germline gives CDR1 MNHEY, CDR2 SVGAGI. The CDR3 loop reads CASSRGNEQFF. The CDR3 DNA reads as TGTGCCAGCAGCCGAGGAAATGAGCAGTTCTTC.

This chain joins TRBV7-9 and TRBJ2-7, with 9 bases identical to TRBD1. Germline V CDR1 and CDR2: SEHNR, FQNEAQ (reference sequence). The V segment lost 1 base and the J segment 5 bases; nucleotides outside the gene matches: 3. The CDR3 has 14 residues. The CDR3 DNA is TGTGCCAGCAGCTTAGGACAGGGGGTGGACGAGCAGTACTTC. It is translated as CASSLGQGVDEQYF.

This clone came up once. The CDR3 nucleotides are TGTGCCAGCAGCTTAGCGGGGGGCAGGAACACTGAAGCTTTCTTT. Its protein is CASSLAGGRNTEAFF. The chain recombines TRBV7-3 with TRBJ1-1; a weak D match, TRBD1 (6 bases). This CDR3 has 15 amino acids. The germline V and J ends were trimmed by 2 bases and 1 base, with 11 bases remaining between them. Per germline, CDR1 SGHTA and CDR2 FQGTGA. Drawing the rest from reference TRBV7-3 and TRBJ1-1, the complete variable domain is GAGVSQTPSNKVTEKGKYVELRCDPISGHTALYWYRQSLGQGPEFLIYFQGTGAADDSGLPNDRFFAVRPEGSVSTLKIQRTERGDSAVYLCASSLAGGRNTEAFFGQGTRLTVV.

The chain couples TRBV27 to TRBJ1-2, with TRBD1 matching 7 bases. Trimming at V came to 6 bases and at J to 4 bases, leaving 8 bases not matched to a gene. Germline values: CDR1 MNHEY, CDR2 SMNVEV (reference sequence). CDR3 length equals 14 residues. As DNA, the CDR3 is TGTGCCAGCAGCTCCTCTACAGGGGTCTATGGCTACACCTTC. Its protein product is CASSSSTGVYGYTF.

As regards this clone: The junction and the germline gene differ at one end; a read error may be behind it. This chain links TRBV7-7 with TRBJ2-5; TRBD2 matches at 7 bases. This CDR3 has 15 residues. Looked up from germline, CDR1 is SSHAT and CDR2 is FNYEAQ (reference sequence). In nucleotides, the CDR3 is TGTGCTAGCAGCCCTTACCGGGGACTACCAGAGACCCAGTACTTC. It translates to CASSPYRGLPETQYF. Supplemented by reference TRBV7-7 and TRBJ2-5, the full variable domain reads GAGVSQSPRYKVTKRGQDVTLRCDPISSHATLYWYQQALGQGPEFLTYFNYEAQPDKSGLPSDRFSAERPEGSISTLTIQRTEQRDSAMYRCASSPYRGLPETQYFGPGTRLLVL.

The CDR3 DNA sequence: TGTGCCAGTAGTTTTCAAGGGGAGGGCGCGGACAATGAGCAGTTCTTC. It is translated as CASSFQGEGADNEQFF. The V call is TRBV19, the J call TRBJ2-1, with 7 bases matching TRBD2. From germline, CDR1 is LNHDA and CDR2 SQIVND (reference sequence). V lost 5 bases, J lost 5 bases, and 12 bases stayed unmatched. The CDR3 has 16 amino acids.

The rearrangement links TRBV28 to TRBJ1-2; 9 nucleotides match TRBD1. Trimming cost V 3 bases and J 4 bases; bases outside gene matches: 18. The CDR3 is made up of 19 amino acids. Per the germline V gene, CDR1 is MDHEN and CDR2 is SYDVKM. The DNA for the CDR3 is TGTGCCAGCAGTTTTATTCACGCGGGACAGGGCGGCTCTGGCTATGGCTACACCTTC. Amino acid sequence: CASSFIHAGQGGSGYGYTF.

The J gene is TRBJ2-7, the V gene TRBV15, with 9 positions matching TRBD1. Germline loops: CDR1 LNHNV, CDR2 YYDKDF (reference sequence). The CDR3 has 15 residues. V was pared by 6 bases and J by 2 bases, with 8 bases of the junction left unmatched. The CDR3 nucleotides are TGTGCCACCAGGGATACCCGGACAGGGGCCTACGAGCAGTACTTC. Residues: CATRDTRTGAYEQYF.

V and J are TRBV29-1 and TRBJ2-5, with TRBD2 matching 7 bases. The CDR3 spans 17 residues. V was pared by 1 base and J by 4 bases, with 15 bases of the junction left unmatched. The germline CDR1 and CDR2 sequences are SQVTM and ANQGSEA. CDR3 residues: CSVEGVVGRAQGETQYF. DNA of the CDR3: TGCAGCGTTGAAGGGGTTGTGGGGAGGGCTCAGGGAGAGACCCAGTACTTC.